This entry lists 7 T cell receptor beta chains sequenced from one sample in a study of siplizumab effects on memory and regulatory T cells. Some clones are missing from TCRdb's copy, which holds only in-frame ones; the method was immunoSEQ multiplex PCR. Of about 100,000 clones in the sample, around 95% were seen once. The specimen was Tregs sorted from blood. The receptors derive from a human donor in good health.

CDR3 nucleotides: TGTGCCAGCAGATTACTGACTGGGGCGTCCTACAATGAGCAGTTCTTC. Encoded protein: CASRLLTGASYNEQFF. The chain is built from TRBV6-6 and TRBJ2-1; D may be TRBD1 (5 bases). The germline V and J ends were trimmed by 6 bases and 1 base, with 16 bases remaining between them. The germline V gene has CDR1 MNHNY and CDR2 SVGAGI (reference sequence). This CDR3 comprises 16 residues.

J is TRBJ2-4 and V is TRBV29-1; D may be TRBD2 (6 bases). With 0 bases removed from V and 7 bases from J, the gap between germline ends came to 19 bases. The CDR3 runs to 16 residues. Germline CDR1 reads SQVTM; CDR2 reads ANQGSEA. In DNA, the CDR3 is TGCAGCGTTGAAGAGCTAGTTAGCGGTGGGTCGAACATTCAGTACTTC. It yields the protein CSVEELVSGGSNIQYF.

V gene TRBV11-2 combines with J gene TRBJ2-7; D not resolved. Germline-derived CDR1 and CDR2 are SGHAT and FQNNGV. The CDR3 runs to 13 residues. Trimming left V 0 bases short and J 3 bases short, with 6 bases between. The CDR3 sequence: CASSLDPDYEQYF. As DNA, the CDR3 is TGTGCCAGCAGCTTAGATCCTGACTACGAGCAGTACTTC.

The chain has TRBV29-1 and TRBJ2-1, with TRBD2 matching 11 bases. The germline V gene has CDR1 SQVTM and CDR2 ANQGSEA. The CDR3 runs 14 residues. V was clipped by 7 bases and J by 7 bases; unmatched bases: 9. This chain's CDR3 is CSASGTSGKNEQFF. CDR3 bases: TGCAGCGCATCCGGGACTAGCGGAAAAAATGAGCAGTTCTTC.

The chain joins TRBV21-1 to TRBJ2-1; the table calls TRBD2, which could not be checked here. TRBV21-1 is a recognized pseudogene. The CDR3 is 16 amino acids. The CDR3 DNA reads TGTGCCAGCAGGAAAGGGACTAGCGGGATAAACAATGAGCAGTTCTTC. Its translation: CASRKGTSGINNEQFF.

J is TRBJ1-4 and V is TRBV5-1, with D tentatively TRBD1 (5 bases). V lost 4 bases to trimming and J lost 8 bases, with 18 bases between them. Germline assignment: CDR1 SGHRS and CDR2 YFSETQ. The length of the CDR3 is 15 residues. The CDR3 is CASSPAYGTREKLFF. In DNA form, the CDR3 reads TGCGCCAGCAGCCCCGCCTATGGGACTAGGGAAAAACTGTTTTTT. The variable domain in full, completed from reference TRBV5-1 and TRBJ1-4, reads KAGVTQTPRYLIKTRGQQVTLSCSPISGHRSVSWYQQTPGQGLQFLFEYFSETQRNKGNFPGRFSGRQFSNSRSEMNVSTLELGDSALYLCASSPAYGTREKLFFGSGTQLSVL.

The chain is built from TRBV2 and TRBJ1-3; weak D call: TRBD1 (5 bases). Trimming stripped 6 bases from V and 4 bases from J, with 13 bases between. Germline CDR1 is SNHLY and CDR2 is FYNNEI. This CDR3 comprises 14 residues. This CDR3 reads CASRETDVGNTIYF. The CDR3 DNA reads TGTGCCAGCAGAGAGACAGACGTGGGAAACACCATATATTTT.